This T cell receptor beta chain is from a study of blood T cell repertoires in COVID-19. Turning to the study itself: Samples came from the United States, Italy and Spain, spanning acute and convalescent COVID-19.

V shed 10 bases and J 3 bases; nucleotides not matched to a gene: 11. The germline V gene has CDR1 LNHDA and CDR2 SQIVND (reference sequence). There are 14 residues in the CDR3. This clone came up once. Only in-frame clones appear in the TCRdb table, and some are missing; sequencing was by immunoSEQ multiplex PCR. Of some 530,000 clones listed, 70% to 90% are singletons. The age range of participants was about 18 to 90 years, with residence in about two dozen US areas. The receptor's source is a woman in her sixties who had recovered from COVID-19. The chain couples TRBV19 to TRBJ2-7; TRBD1 matches at 8 bases. Sequenced: PBMCs or T cells enriched from blood (not recorded which). In nucleotides, the CDR3 is TGTGCCACGAAACCGGGACAGGATTACTACGAGCAGTACTTC. Residues: CATKPGQDYYEQYF.